This T cell receptor (beta chain) came from a study of blood T cell repertoires in COVID-19. At the level of the study: From the United States, Italy and Spain came samples of acute and convalescent COVID-19. PBMCs, B-cell-depleted T cells, or T cells provided the cDNA or gDNA that made up the material.

In the original workflow: By means of reference gene primer amplification, nucleated cell counts were estimated. Assay: immunoSEQ multiplex PCR; the TCRdb copy retains only in-frame clones and omits some. The V and J calls and clone size come from that table; D and trimming were worked out from the DNA. Here the sample spans approximately 200,000 clones, around four fifths being singletons. CDR3 length: 12 residues. Germline V gene data show CDR1 as SQVTM and CDR2 as ANQGSEA. Trimming stripped 3 bases from V and 13 bases from J, with 18 bases between. The rearrangement uses TRBV29-1 and TRBJ2-5; possible D gene TRBD1, 5 bases. Sequencing input: peripheral blood. This clonotype was obtained from a woman aged 25 to 39 with acute or convalescent COVID-19. CDR3 DNA: TGCAGCGTTGAGACCACAGGTATGCTGTGGTACTTC. The encoded protein is CSVETTGMLWYF.